These T cell receptor beta chains were read from a single sample in a study of T cells in Graves' hyperthyroidism and ophthalmopathy. MiXCR, run by TCRdb on the multiplex PCR reads, gives a single entry per CDR3 protein. The data show roughly 150,000 distinct CDR3 sequences, with 9.4% seen just once and approximately 20% held by the top ten. The sample comprised blood. These receptors all come from a woman under 30 with Graves' hyperthyroidism that later progressed to Graves' ophthalmopathy. Both conserved end residues are part of each CDR3. A D gene is named only where the DNA matches it firmly. A clone size is listed for some rows: how often the clone was seen (once, few, many), or a class if it is expanded.

v_gene	abundance	j_gene	len	d_gene	CDR3nt	CDR3aa
TRBV4-1	few	TRBJ1-6	15	.	TGCGCCAGCAGCCAACCTCCCTTCAACGGACCACCCCTCCACTTT	CASSQPPFNGPPLHF
TRBV5-1	few	TRBJ1-2	14	.	TGCGCCAGCAGCTTGGCGCCAGGGAGCTATGGCTACACCTTC	CASSLAPGSYGYTF
TRBV20-1	many	TRBJ2-3	15	.	TGCAGTGCTAGTGGACGGGGGAGCAACACAGATACGCAGTATTTT	CSASGRGSNTDTQYF
TRBV2	many	TRBJ1-2	14	.	TGTGCCAGCAAGAAGGTCACCTTCTCGACTGGCTACACCTTC	CASKKVTFSTGYTF
TRBV7-3	.	TRBJ2-2	13	.	TGTGCCAGCAGCAAAGGGAGCGGGGGGGAGCTGTTTTTT	CASSKGSGGELFF
TRBV9	few	TRBJ2-7	14	TRBD1	TGTGCCAGCAGCGTAGGGACAGGGGATTACGAGCAGTACTTC	CASSVGTGDYEQYF
TRBV6-2/TRBV6-3	many	TRBJ2-3	17	.	TGTGCCAGCAGTTCCGGACACGCCGACTTTAGCACAGATACGCAGTATTTT	CASSSGHADFSTDTQYF
TRBV30	many	TRBJ1-1	13	.	TGTGCCTGGAGCCCGGGCCCGAACACTGAAGCTTTCTTT	CAWSPGPNTEAFF
TRBV5-6	.	TRBJ1-1	14	TRBD1	TGTGCCAGCAGCCTTGCGACAGGGAGCACTGAAGCTTTCTTT	CASSLATGSTEAFF
TRBV6-1	many	TRBJ1-1	13	.	TGTGCCAGCAGCCGCTACAAAGATTTAGAAGCTTTCTTT	CASSRYKDLEAFF
TRBV20-1	.	TRBJ2-3	15	.	TGCAGTGCTTCACCTACGGGGACTAGCACAGATACGCAGTATTTT	CSASPTGTSTDTQYF
TRBV6-1	once	TRBJ2-3	14	TRBD1	TGTGCCAGCAGTCAAGGGACAGGGGCAGATACGCAGTATTTT	CASSQGTGADTQYF
TRBV20-1	many	TRBJ2-7	15	TRBD2	TGCAGTGCTAGAGAACCGACTAGCGGTTCCTACGAGCAGTACTTC	CSAREPTSGSYEQYF
TRBV6-1	few	TRBJ2-2	13	.	TGTGCCAGCAGTGCTCTTCAGTTCGGGGAGCTGTTTTTT	CASSALQFGELFF
TRBV20-1	many	TRBJ1-5	14	TRBD1	TGCAGTGCTACCATCCAGGGGGCAGGTCAGCCCCAGCATTTT	CSATIQGAGQPQHF
TRBV6-2/TRBV6-3	.	TRBJ2-5	16	TRBD2	TGTGCCAGCGCGAGACTAGCGGGAACGCTAGAAGAGACCCAGTACTTC	CASARLAGTLEETQYF
TRBV6-2/TRBV6-3	many	TRBJ2-5	14	.	TGTGCCAGCAGTTATCTACTAGCCCCAGAGACCCAGTACTTC	CASSYLLAPETQYF
TRBV3-1	.	TRBJ1-5	18	.	TGTGCCAGCAGCCAAGGAGGGGCCACAGGGTGGCGAAATCAGCCCCAGCATTTT	CASSQGGATGWRNQPQHF
TRBV6-1	many	TRBJ1-2	12	.	TGTGCCACCATAACAGGGTCTGGTGGCTACACCTTC	CATITGSGGYTF
TRBV11-2	.	TRBJ1-1	15	.	TGTGCCAGCAGCTTAGAGCCGGGACCGAACACTGGAGCTTTCTTT	CASSLEPGPNTGAFF
TRBV4-1	.	TRBJ2-1	16	TRBD2	TGCGCCAGCAGCCAAGAGGGCGGGGGGGCGCTAGGTGAGCAGTTCTTC	CASSQEGGGALGEQFF
TRBV20-1	many	TRBJ2-1	15	TRBD1	TGCAGTGCTAGAGAGGGGACAGAAACCTACAATGAGCAGTTCTTC	CSAREGTETYNEQFF
TRBV5-6	.	TRBJ2-5	16	.	TGTGCCAGCAACATGATAGGCTCTCCCATGAGAGAGACCCAGTACTTC	CASNMIGSPMRETQYF
TRBV7-8	many	TRBJ1-5	13	.	TGTGCCAGCAGCCGCTGGGGCAATCAGCCCCAGCATTTT	CASSRWGNQPQHF